This T cell receptor beta chain appears in the sequencing data of a study of PD-L1 blockade in urothelial cancer. Overall study context: In about 2014 therapy began: atezolizumab 1,200 mg intravenously every 3 weeks. Among blood samples, the median T cell count was approximately 140,000.

Repertoires were generated with immunoSEQ multiplex PCR, while TCRdb's copy carries only in-frame clones and drops some. The sample shows about 39,000 clones, about 89% of them seen only once. This CDR3 is 16 amino acids long. The V end was cut by 0 bases, the J end by 5 bases, with 17 bases between. Germline V gives CDR1 SGHAT, CDR2 FQNNGV. The specimen comprised PBMCs, sampled around atezolizumab (anti-PD-L1) treatment. The chain links TRBV11-2 to TRBJ2-7; perhaps TRBD1 as D (6 bases). The receptor's source is a man aged 60-69 years with urothelial cancer. This chain's CDR3 is CASSLDYRRGFDEQYF. CDR3 nucleotide sequence: TGTGCCAGCAGCTTAGATTATCGCAGGGGCTTCGACGAGCAGTACTTC.